Below are 13 T cell receptor beta chains sequenced from a single sample in a study of cytomegalovirus exposure and HLA in healthy donors. The primer mix had 60 Vbeta and 13 Jbeta primers. Using immunoSEQ multiplex PCR, the repertoire was profiled, and TCRdb retains in-frame clones only, with some absent. Altogether roughly 100,000 clones are present, about 80% being singletons, with the ten largest covering 5% to 6.5%. Sequencing input: PBMCs. Every receptor here comes from a man between 60 and 70 years old in good health and CMV-seropositive.

The V and J genes are TRBV6-5 and TRBJ1-1; 10 bases fit TRBD1. The CDR3 consists of 13 residues. Germline-derived CDR1 and CDR2 are MNHEY and SVGAGI. V dropped 6 bases and J dropped 5; count of bases not matched to a gene: 3. Here the CDR3 reads CASRDRGRTEAFF. CDR3 coding DNA: TGTGCCAGCAGAGACAGGGGGCGAACTGAAGCTTTCTTT.

This chain links TRBV15 with TRBJ2-2; TRBD1 matches 8 bases. After removal of 0 bases from V and 3 bases from J, the junction contained 6 bases not matched to a gene. The CDR3 spans 17 residues. Germline-derived CDR1 and CDR2 are LNHNV and YYDKDF (reference sequence). The CDR3 nucleotides read TGTGCCACCAGCAGAGATCCCCCGGACAGGGACACCGGGGAGCTGTTTTTT. Translation: CATSRDPPDRDTGELFF.

In DNA, the CDR3 is TGTGCCAGCAGGGAGGGGCTAAACACTGAAGCTTTCTTT. This sequence encodes CASREGLNTEAFF. The rearrangement uses TRBV6-1 and TRBJ1-1; possible D gene TRBD1, 5 bases. The CDR3 has 13 residues. V lost 6 bases and J 2 bases, leaving 10 bases between the germline ends. The germline gives CDR1 MNHNS, CDR2 SASEGT.

The chain recombines TRBV6-5 with TRBJ1-5; D unresolved. Trimming cost V 0 bases and J 1 base, with 4 bases left between them. Germline CDR1 is MNHEY and CDR2 is SVGAGI. The CDR3 loop spans 14 amino acids. CDR3 DNA sequence: TGTGCCAGCAGTTACTCACAGAGCAATCAGCCCCAGCATTTT. Its translation is CASSYSQSNQPQHF.

The J gene is TRBJ2-2, the V gene TRBV19; tentative D call: TRBD2 (5 bases). The germline V gene has CDR1 LNHDA and CDR2 SQIVND (reference sequence). The CDR3 is 14 amino acids. Trimming took off 6 bases at V and 1 base at J, with 9 bases between the two ends. Here the CDR3 DNA reads TGTGCCAGTAGGTCAGGAGGGAACACCGGGGAGCTGTTTTTT. This sequence encodes CASRSGGNTGELFF.

The gene calls are TRBV5-1 and TRBJ1-3; perhaps TRBD1 as D (5 bases). V was trimmed by 2 bases and J by 2 bases, leaving 8 bases between them. From germline, CDR1 is SGHRS and CDR2 YFSETQ. The CDR3 sequence is 14 residues long. The CDR3 loop is CASSFQGAGNTIYF. As DNA, the CDR3 is TGCGCCAGCAGCTTCCAGGGTGCTGGAAACACCATATATTTT.

The chain recombines TRBV9 with TRBJ2-3; 10 nucleotides align to TRBD2. The junction had 3 bases not matched to a gene; V was cut back by 3 bases and J by 2 bases. Germline V gives CDR1 SGDLS, CDR2 YYNGEE. The CDR3 runs to 15 residues. This CDR3 reads CASSALAGSTDTQYF. The CDR3 coding sequence is TGTGCCAGCAGCGCACTAGCGGGGTCCACAGATACGCAGTATTTT.

This clone is a singleton in its sample. V and J are TRBV4-1 and TRBJ1-2, with TRBD1 as a possible D gene (5 bases). V was trimmed by 1 base and J by 0 bases, leaving 12 bases between them. The CDR3 runs to 16 residues. Germline CDR1 MGHRA, CDR2 YSYEKL. The CDR3 sequence is CASSQGRQTSNYGYTF. In DNA, the CDR3 is TGCGCCAGCAGCCAAGGGAGACAGACTTCTAACTATGGCTACACCTTC.

This sequence joins TRBV4-2 and TRBJ1-1; TRBD1 matches at 9 bases. CDR1 and CDR2 (germline): LGHNA, YNFKEQ. V shed 4 bases, J shed 8 bases, and the junction held 2 bases outside the gene matches. The CDR3 has 12 residues. CDR3 sequence (DNA): TGTGCCAGCAGCCGGGACAGGGCGGAAGCTTTCTTT. Protein product: CASSRDRAEAFF.

This sequence joins TRBV19 and TRBJ1-4; the match to TRBD1 covers 9 bases. Trimming at V came to 9 bases and at J to 13 bases, leaving 12 bases not matched to a gene. CDR3 size: 13 residues. Germline lookup yields CDR1 LNHDA and CDR2 SQIVND (reference sequence). CDR3: CASGTGNNEGLFF. Written as DNA, the CDR3 is TGTGCCAGCGGGACAGGGAATAACGAGGGACTGTTTTTT.

This rearrangement joins TRBV7-2 to TRBJ2-7, with D perhaps TRBD1 (6 bases). V was shortened by 5 bases and J by 5 bases, with 16 bases between the two germline ends. Germline V gives CDR1 SGHTA, CDR2 FQGNSA. The CDR3 length is 14 residues. Here the CDR3 DNA reads TGTGCCAGCAGCCCCTTTGGGGGCCGTAACGAGCAGTACTTC. Protein product: CASSPFGGRNEQYF.

V and J are TRBV7-2 and TRBJ1-6, with TRBD1 matching 8 bases. CDR1 and CDR2 from the germline V gene are SGHTA and FQGNSA. CDR3 size: 13 residues. V gave up 8 bases and J gave up 6 bases; unmatched junction bases: 3. Here the CDR3 DNA reads TGTGCCAGCGGAGGACAGGGTAATTCACCCCTCCACTTT. It translates to CASGGQGNSPLHF.

With regard to this clone: This sample includes further DNA sequences coding for the same CDR3. The chain couples TRBV6-1 to TRBJ2-7, with a tentative D call TRBD2 (5 bases). CDR3 length: 15 amino acids. Germline values: CDR1 MNHNS, CDR2 SASEGT. V gave up 3 bases and J gave up 3 bases, with 15 bases separating them. The CDR3 region has the DNA TGTGCCAGCAGTGATGAATCGGGAATCTACTACGAGCAGTACTTC. As protein: CASSDESGIYYEQYF.